This TCR beta chain was sequenced during a study of T cell responses to AZD1222 COVID-19 vaccine. General observations from the study: Repertoires were obtained only post-peak T cell response.

The data were produced by immunoSEQ multiplex PCR, yet TCRdb's version contains in-frame clones alone and is incomplete. The repertoire has 100,000 to 150,000 clones, around 89% of them found once; the top ten carry about 7.4%. Details on this clone: Its antigen remains unknown.

Researchers grouped second doses given at about 4 or about 12 weeks into one pool. CDR3 length: 18 amino acids. This sequence originates from an adult who received the AZD1222 COVID-19 vaccine. This chain links TRBV21-1 with TRBJ2-3; TRBD1, the table's D call, lacks a check against the DNA. TRBV21-1 is noted as a pseudogene. Material: peripheral blood, obtained 28 days after the second AZD1222 dose. CDR3 region: CASSHSIDSGQFTDTQYF. The CDR3 region has the DNA TGTGCCAGCAGCCACTCCATTGACTCGGGACAATTCACAGATACGCAGTATTTT.